Included here is one T cell receptor (beta chain) sequence, with context. The antigen is unknown. This entry is derived from a study of cytotoxic CD8 clonotypes in ibrutinib-treated CLL. CDR1 is SEHNR and CDR2 is FQNEAQ in the germline V gene (reference sequence). This CDR3 comprises 14 residues. The V gene end was trimmed by 3 bases and the J gene end by 6 bases; junction bases not matched to a gene: 5. Points from the study as a whole: On treatment, the uncommon public clonotypes contracted or remained stable. The study found clonality rose at ibrutinib response, then fell toward baseline at progression.

Here immunoSEQ multiplex PCR was the method, and the copy in TCRdb shows in-frame clones only, minus some. Of roughly 53,000 clones listed, roughly 49% are singletons. Source: PBMCs, taken at disease progression, from a patient treated with ibrutinib. The receptor was isolated from a human donor with chronic lymphocytic leukemia. The rearrangement uses TRBV7-9 and TRBJ2-1, with TRBD2 identical over 7 bases. The CDR3 reads CASSFAGVLNEQFF. In DNA form, the CDR3 reads TGTGCCAGCAGCTTTGCGGGGGTTCTCAATGAGCAGTTCTTC.